This is a list of T cell receptor beta chains from one sample in a study of blood T cell repertoires in COVID-19. TCRdb's table, derived via immunoSEQ multiplex PCR, lists solely in-frame clones and lacks some. The sample contains about 94,000 clones, roughly 70% of which appear only once. Sequenced: peripheral blood. These receptors were taken from a man aged 70 or older with COVID-19, enrolled during active disease. CDR3s include the opening cysteine and the closing phenylalanine or tryptophan. A D gene is named only where the DNA matches it firmly. Some rows mark clone size as missing; the rest say once, few, many or name a class of expanded clone.

V gene	D gene	clone size	J gene	CDR3 DNA	CDR3 protein
TRBV7-3	-	-	TRBJ1-1	TGTGCCAGCAGCTTAGTCGGGAACACTGAAGCTTTCTTT	CASSLVGNTEAFF
TRBV15	-	-	TRBJ1-2	TGTGCCACCAGCCCAGATACCTCTAACTATGGCTACACCTTC	CATSPDTSNYGYTF
TRBV28	TRBD1	-	TRBJ2-2	TGTGCCAGCAGTTCTGGACAGGGCTCCGGGGAGCTGTTTTTT	CASSSGQGSGELFF
TRBV7-2	-	-	TRBJ2-1	TGTGCCAGCAATCCTGGTAGCGGAATCAATGAGCAGTTCTTC	CASNPGSGINEQFF
TRBV6-5	-	-	TRBJ2-5	TGTGCCAGCAGACTAAGCGGTCCCACGGGAGAGACCCAGTACTTC	CASRLSGPTGETQYF
TRBV29-1	TRBD1	few	TRBJ1-1	TGCAGCGTCCACGGGGACAGGGGGCTGTCCGCTTTCTTT	CSVHGDRGLSAFF
TRBV30	-	-	TRBJ1-1	TGTGCCTGGACACCAACAGGGCTTGGTGAAGCTTTCTTT	CAWTPTGLGEAFF
TRBV10-3	TRBD1	-	TRBJ1-1	TGTGCCATCAGTGGCCAGGGGGGCCCGAACACTGAAGCTTTCTTT	CAISGQGGPNTEAFF
TRBV5-1	-	-	TRBJ2-7	TGCGCCAGCAGCTCTACAGTGAACTACGAGCAGTACTTC	CASSSTVNYEQYF
TRBV7-9	-	-	TRBJ1-6	TGTGCCAGCAGCTTAACGGGTATGCAGGGCACCCTCAATTCACCCCTCCACTTT	CASSLTGMQGTLNSPLHF
TRBV2	-	few	TRBJ2-4	TGTGCCAAGCTCCCTACAGTGGGCAAAAACATTCAGTACTTC	CAKLPTVGKNIQYF
TRBV9	-	-	TRBJ1-2	TGTGCCCGCCGCGCGGCGGGGGTTGGGGGCGAAGGCTATGGCTACACCTTC	CARRAAGVGGEGYGYTF
TRBV2	-	-	TRBJ1-2	TGTGCCAGCAGTGACATCGGGGGAAGGAGAGGCTACACCTTC	CASSDIGGRRGYTF
TRBV9	TRBD2	-	TRBJ2-3	TGTGCCAGCAGCATTAGCGGGAAAAGCACAGATACGCAGTATTTT	CASSISGKSTDTQYF
TRBV7-7	TRBD2	-	TRBJ2-5	TGTGCTAGCAGCTTAGCGGGGGGGACCCAAGAGACCCAGTACTTC	CASSLAGGTQETQYF
TRBV11-2	-	-	TRBJ2-5	TGTGCCAGCAGCTCTACTAGAGGTGGAGAGACCCAGTACTTC	CASSSTRGGETQYF
TRBV19	-	few	TRBJ1-2	TGTGCCAGTAACGGGGGATCAAGTTATGGCTACACCTTC	CASNGGSSYGYTF
TRBV4-2	TRBD1	-	TRBJ2-5	TGTGCCAGCAGCCTATCCGGGACAGGGGGTGAAGAGACCCAGTACTTC	CASSLSGTGGEETQYF
TRBV5-1	TRBD2	once	TRBJ2-1	TGCGCCAGCAGCACCCAGCGGGACGCTGACAATGAGCAGTTCTTC	CASSTQRDADNEQFF
TRBV6-4	-	-	TRBJ1-2	TGTGCCAGCAGTGAAACAGGGAACTATGGCTACACCTTC	CASSETGNYGYTF
TRBV27	TRBD2	-	TRBJ2-7	TGTGCCAGCAGCAGGGGGACTAGCGGACCGATCTACGAGCAGTACTTC	CASSRGTSGPIYEQYF
TRBV4-3	-	-	TRBJ2-6	TGCGCCAGCAGCCAATTTGACACCTCTGGGGCCAACGTCCTGACTTTC	CASSQFDTSGANVLTF
TRBV7-2	-	-	TRBJ2-1	TGTGCCAGCAGCTCGAACTACCCTGGATACAATGAGCAGTTCTTC	CASSSNYPGYNEQFF
TRBV11-2	-	-	TRBJ2-7	TGTGCCAGCAGCTTTTCCAGGGGGGCCTACGAGCAGTACTTC	CASSFSRGAYEQYF
TRBV20-1	-	-	TRBJ1-4	TGCAGTGCTAGTTCGGGGAATGAAAAACTGTTTTTT	CSASSGNEKLFF
TRBV15	TRBD1	-	TRBJ2-2	TGTGCCACCAGCAATGGACAGGTTATATTGAACACCGGGGAGCTGTTTTTT	CATSNGQVILNTGELFF
TRBV30	-	-	TRBJ1-6	TGTGCCTGGAGCCTCAGGGTTGGGTATAATTCACCCCTCCACTTT	CAWSLRVGYNSPLHF
TRBV5-4	TRBD1	-	TRBJ1-2	TGTGCCAGCAGCTTGGAGGACAGGTTGGGCTATGGCTACACCTTC	CASSLEDRLGYGYTF
TRBV2	-	-	TRBJ2-7	TGTGCCAGCAGTCTCGTTGAGTTCCACGAGCAGTACTTC	CASSLVEFHEQYF
TRBV4-3	TRBD1	once	TRBJ1-6	TGCGCCAGCAGCCAAGTCCTACAGGGGGCGCAGGGTACGGGTTCACCCCTCCACTTT	CASSQVLQGAQGTGSPLHF
TRBV7-3	TRBD2	-	TRBJ2-1	TGTGCCAGCAGCTTGATAGCGGGAGAATCATGGGAGCAGTTCTTC	CASSLIAGESWEQFF
TRBV11-3	-	once	TRBJ2-3	TGTGCCAGCAGCTGGGGACTGGAGGATACGCAGTATTTT	CASSWGLEDTQYF
TRBV29-1	TRBD2	-	TRBJ2-1	TGCAGCGTTGTGGCTAGCGGGAGTCGTTCCTACAATGAGCAGTTCTTC	CSVVASGSRSYNEQFF
TRBV21-1	-	-	TRBJ2-1	TGTGCCAGCAGCAAAGGAATACCCGGGACTAGCGGGAGTCCTCCCGGGAATGAGCAGTTCTTC	CASSKGIPGTSGSPPGNEQFF
TRBV6-5	-	-	TRBJ1-3	TGTGCCAGTCAGGGGTCGGGAAACACCATATATTTT	CASQGSGNTIYF
TRBV20-1	TRBD1	-	TRBJ1-2	TGCAGTGCTAGTAACCCGACAGGGAACTATGGCTACACCTTC	CSASNPTGNYGYTF
TRBV18	-	-	TRBJ1-1	TGTGCCAGCTCCCCAACAGCATCCTCGAACACTGAAGCTTTCTTT	CASSPTASSNTEAFF
TRBV7-9	TRBD1	-	TRBJ2-3	TGTGCCAGCAGCTTACAGGGGGCGGGAGATACGCAGTATTTT	CASSLQGAGDTQYF
TRBV7-2	TRBD1	-	TRBJ1-4	TGTGCCAGCAGCTTCGACAGGGGCGGATATGAAAAACTGTTTTTT	CASSFDRGGYEKLFF
TRBV20-1	-	-	TRBJ2-5	TGCAGTGCTAGACTGACAGACCAGTACTTC	CSARLTDQYF
TRBV7-2	TRBD2	-	TRBJ2-1	TGTGCCAGCAGCTATCCGGGACTAGCGGGTTACAATGAGCAGTTCTTC	CASSYPGLAGYNEQFF
TRBV7-2	-	-	TRBJ1-3	TGTGCCAGCAGCCCCTCCCACACGGGACTCTCTGGAAACACCATATATTTT	CASSPSHTGLSGNTIYF
TRBV7-2	TRBD1	-	TRBJ2-4	TGTGCCAGCAGCTCCGGGACAGGGAGCATTCAGTACTTC	CASSSGTGSIQYF
TRBV19	TRBD2	-	TRBJ2-5	TGTGCCAGTAGTGCCCGTAGACTAGCGGGAGGACAAGAGACCCAGTACTTC	CASSARRLAGGQETQYF
TRBV14	-	once	TRBJ2-1	TGTGCCAGCAGCCAAGCCGTATACAATGAGCAGTTCTTC	CASSQAVYNEQFF
TRBV7-9	-	-	TRBJ2-5	TGTGCCAGCAGCCCCCGTGCGGGGACTCAAGAGACCCAGTACTTC	CASSPRAGTQETQYF
TRBV6-4	TRBD2	-	TRBJ2-1	TGTGCCAGCAGCCTAGCGGGAGACTACAATGAGCAGTTCTTC	CASSLAGDYNEQFF
TRBV6-6	TRBD2	medium-sized	TRBJ2-7	TGTGCCAGCAGTCCGGGACTAGCGGCGGAGTTGAAGGCGGAAGGATTGGGCTACGAGCAGTACTTC	CASSPGLAAELKAEGLGYEQYF
TRBV5-5	-	-	TRBJ1-1	TGTGCCAGCAGTTGGACGGCGGGGTCTGAAGCTTTCTTT	CASSWTAGSEAFF
TRBV6-5	TRBD2	-	TRBJ2-7	TGTGCCAGCAGTTACGGGCTAGCGGGGTCCGAGCAGTACTTC	CASSYGLAGSEQYF
TRBV7-2	TRBD1	-	TRBJ2-7	TGTGCCAGCAGCCCTGGGACAGGGATCGAGCAGTACTTC	CASSPGTGIEQYF